The 6 T cell receptor beta chains given below trace back to one sample, sequenced in a study of cytomegalovirus exposure and HLA in healthy donors. With 60 Vbeta and 13 Jbeta primers, the PCR was carried out. Produced via immunoSEQ multiplex PCR; TCRdb's table is partial and in-frame only. The sample lists 200,000 to 250,000 clones; approximately 79% were seen once. Sequencing was done on a sample of PBMCs. All receptors derive from a man aged 18-30 years in good health and CMV-seronegative.

The chain links TRBV19 to TRBJ2-3; tentatively, D is TRBD2 (6 bases). The CDR3 spans 15 residues. In germline, CDR1 is LNHDA, CDR2 SQIVND (reference sequence). The ends were cut back, 8 bases at V and 2 bases at J, with 17 bases in the middle. CDR3 nucleotides: TGTGCCAGTGCCGCGGGGACGGACTTCACAGATACGCAGTATTTT. Its protein product is CASAAGTDFTDTQYF.

The chain carries TRBV30 and TRBJ1-5; no definite D call. The CDR3 loop spans 13 amino acids. Per germline, CDR1 GTSNPN and CDR2 SVGIG (reference sequence). V lost 4 bases and J 0 bases, leaving 7 bases between the germline ends. Here the CDR3 reads CAWTGDSNQPQHF. In DNA, the CDR3 is TGTGCCTGGACCGGGGATAGCAATCAGCCCCAGCATTTT. Combining the CDR3 with reference TRBV30 and TRBJ1-5 gives the whole variable domain SQTIHQWPATLVQPVGSPLSLECTVEGTSNPNLYWYRQAAGRGLQLLFYSVGIGQISSEVPQNLSASRPQDRQFILSSKKLLLSDSGFYLCAWTGDSNQPQHFGDGTRLSIL.

The gene calls are TRBV27 and TRBJ2-1, with 11 bases that match TRBD2. Losses at the gene ends were 3 bases for V and 8 bases for J; bases not matched to a gene: 6. Germline V gene data show CDR1 as MNHEY and CDR2 as SMNVEV (reference sequence). This CDR3 has 15 residues. Written as DNA, the CDR3 is TGTGCCAGCAGTTTGGTAGCGGGAGGGCCTTATGAGCAGTTCTTC. It codes for CASSLVAGGPYEQFF.

This clone was detected only a few times. The chain employs TRBV6-5 and TRBJ1-1; D not certain. Looked up from germline, CDR1 is MNHEY and CDR2 is SVGAGI. V was trimmed by 0 bases and J by 1 base, leaving 6 bases between them. This CDR3 comprises 14 residues. CDR3 region: CASSYSRENTEAFF. The DNA of the CDR3 is TGTGCCAGCAGTTACTCGAGGGAGAACACTGAAGCTTTCTTT.

The chain employs TRBV7-6 and TRBJ1-1; no clear D. This CDR3 is built from 12 residues. Germline loops: CDR1 SGHVS, CDR2 FNYEAQ. V lost 5 bases, J lost 5 bases, and 9 bases lay in between. Here the CDR3 reads CASSRSGTEAFF. CDR3 sequence (DNA): TGTGCCAGCAGCCGGAGCGGGACTGAAGCTTTCTTT. Complete variable domain (other parts from reference TRBV7-6 and TRBJ1-1): GAGVSQSPRYKVTKRGQDVALRCDPISGHVSLYWYRQALGQGPEFLTYFNYEAQQDKSGLPNDRFSAERPEGSISTLTIQRTEQRDSAMYRCASSRSGTEAFFGQGTRLTVV.

V is TRBV5-4 and J is TRBJ1-1; D remains unclear. CDR1 is SGHNT and CDR2 is YYREEE in the germline V gene (reference sequence). The CDR3 spans 13 residues. V shed 0 bases and J shed 4 bases, with 7 bases lying between them. The CDR3 spells CASSLERSTEAFF. CDR3 DNA sequence: TGTGCCAGCAGCTTGGAAAGGAGCACTGAAGCTTTCTTT.